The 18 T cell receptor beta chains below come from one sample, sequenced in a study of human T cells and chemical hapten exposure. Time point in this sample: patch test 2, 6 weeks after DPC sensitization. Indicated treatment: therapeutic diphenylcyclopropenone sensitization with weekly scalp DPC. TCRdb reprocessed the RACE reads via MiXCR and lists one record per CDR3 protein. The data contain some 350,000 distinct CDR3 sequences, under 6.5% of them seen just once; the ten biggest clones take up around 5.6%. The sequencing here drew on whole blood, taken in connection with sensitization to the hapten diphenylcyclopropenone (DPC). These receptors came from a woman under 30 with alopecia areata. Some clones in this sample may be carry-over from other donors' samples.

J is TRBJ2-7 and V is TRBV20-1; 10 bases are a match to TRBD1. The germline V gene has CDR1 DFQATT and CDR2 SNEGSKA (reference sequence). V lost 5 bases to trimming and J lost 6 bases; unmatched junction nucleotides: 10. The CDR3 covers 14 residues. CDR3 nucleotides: TGCAGTGCTGGGGGGACAGGGGAACTGGGCGAGCAGTACTTC. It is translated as CSAGGTGELGEQYF.

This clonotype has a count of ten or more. CDR3 sequence (DNA): TGCGCCAGCAGCTCCGGGAGCGACTATGGCTACACCTTC. Protein product: CASSSGSDYGYTF. The rearrangement joins TRBV5-1 to TRBJ1-2; D gene ambiguous. Germline V gene sequence: CDR1 SGHRS, CDR2 YFSETQ. The V end was cut by 3 bases, the J end by 3 bases, with 9 bases between. This CDR3 is 13 amino acids long.

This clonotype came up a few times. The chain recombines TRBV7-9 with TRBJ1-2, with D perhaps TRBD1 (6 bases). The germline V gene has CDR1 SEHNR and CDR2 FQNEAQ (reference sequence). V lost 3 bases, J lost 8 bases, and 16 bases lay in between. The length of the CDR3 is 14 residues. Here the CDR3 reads CASSFTWGADGYTF. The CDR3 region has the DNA TGTGCCAGCAGCTTCACCTGGGGGGCCGACGGCTACACCTTC.

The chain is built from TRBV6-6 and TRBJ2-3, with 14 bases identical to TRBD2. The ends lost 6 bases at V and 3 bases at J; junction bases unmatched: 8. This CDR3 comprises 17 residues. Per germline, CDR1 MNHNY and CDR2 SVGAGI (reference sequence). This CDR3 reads CASRIGTSGGGTDTQYF. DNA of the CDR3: TGTGCCAGCAGGATCGGGACTAGCGGGGGTGGTACAGATACGCAGTATTTT.

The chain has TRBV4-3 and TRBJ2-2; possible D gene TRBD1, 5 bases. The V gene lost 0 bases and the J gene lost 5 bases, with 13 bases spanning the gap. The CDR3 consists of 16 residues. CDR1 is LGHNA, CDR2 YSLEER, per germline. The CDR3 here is CASSQDRAGMTGELFF. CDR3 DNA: TGCGCCAGCAGCCAAGATCGGGCAGGGATGACCGGGGAGCTGTTTTTT.

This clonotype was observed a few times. CDR3 bases: TGTGCCAGCTCGCGGGCAGGGACTAGCGGACCCTACGAGCAGTACTTC. Translating it yields CASSRAGTSGPYEQYF. The chain couples TRBV18 to TRBJ2-7; 11 bases are shared with TRBD2. The CDR3 runs 16 residues. V shed 6 bases and J 2 bases; nucleotides not matched to a gene: 9. CDR1 KGHSH and CDR2 LQKENI come from the germline V gene.

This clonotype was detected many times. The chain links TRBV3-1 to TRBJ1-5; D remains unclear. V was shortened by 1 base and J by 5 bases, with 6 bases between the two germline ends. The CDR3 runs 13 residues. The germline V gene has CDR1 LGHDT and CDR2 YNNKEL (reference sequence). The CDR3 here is CASSQVGYQPQHF. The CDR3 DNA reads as TGTGCCAGCAGCCAAGTTGGCTATCAGCCCCAGCATTTT.

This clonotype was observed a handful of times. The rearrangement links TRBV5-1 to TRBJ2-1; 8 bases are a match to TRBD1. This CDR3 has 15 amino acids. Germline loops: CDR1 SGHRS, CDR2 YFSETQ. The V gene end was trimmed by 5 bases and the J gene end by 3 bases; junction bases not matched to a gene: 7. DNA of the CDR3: TGCGCCAGCAGTTCGGACAGGGTCTACTACAATGAGCAGTTCTTC. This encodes CASSSDRVYYNEQFF.

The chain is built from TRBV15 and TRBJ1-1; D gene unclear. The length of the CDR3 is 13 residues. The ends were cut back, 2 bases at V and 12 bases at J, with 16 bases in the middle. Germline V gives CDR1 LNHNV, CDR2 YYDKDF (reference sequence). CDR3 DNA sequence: TGTGCCACCAGCAGACGATCCGGTTATCCTCCTTTCTTT. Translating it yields CATSRRSGYPPFF.

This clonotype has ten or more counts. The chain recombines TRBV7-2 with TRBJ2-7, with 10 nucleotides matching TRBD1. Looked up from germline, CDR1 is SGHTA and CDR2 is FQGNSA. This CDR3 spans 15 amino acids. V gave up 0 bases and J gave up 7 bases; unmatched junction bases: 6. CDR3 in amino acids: CASSLAGQGYWEQYF. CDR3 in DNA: TGTGCCAGCAGCTTAGCGGGACAGGGGTACTGGGAGCAGTACTTC. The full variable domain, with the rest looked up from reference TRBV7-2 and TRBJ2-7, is GAGVSQSPSNKVTEKGKDVELRCDPISGHTALYWYRQSLGQGLEFLIYFQGNSAPDKSGLPSDRFSAERTGGSVSTLTIQRTQQEDSAVYLCASSLAGQGYWEQYFGPGTRLTVT.

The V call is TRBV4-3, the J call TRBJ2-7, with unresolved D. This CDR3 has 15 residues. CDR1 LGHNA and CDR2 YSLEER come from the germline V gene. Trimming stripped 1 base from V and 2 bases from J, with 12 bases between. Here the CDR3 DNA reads TGCGCCAGCAGCCAAGTATATGGTACTGCCTACGAGCAGTACTTC. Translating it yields CASSQVYGTAYEQYF.

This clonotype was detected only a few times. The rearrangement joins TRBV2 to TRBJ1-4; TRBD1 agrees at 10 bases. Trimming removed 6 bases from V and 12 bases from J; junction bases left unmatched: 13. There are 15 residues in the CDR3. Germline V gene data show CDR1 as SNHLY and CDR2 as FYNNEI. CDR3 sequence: CASRRDRQGAGELFF. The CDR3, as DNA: TGTGCCAGCAGGCGGGATAGACAGGGGGCTGGCGAACTGTTTTTT.

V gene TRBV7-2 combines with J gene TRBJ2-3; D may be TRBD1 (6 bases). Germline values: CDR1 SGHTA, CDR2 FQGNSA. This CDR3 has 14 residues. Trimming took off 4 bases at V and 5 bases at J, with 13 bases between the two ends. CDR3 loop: CASSSPPRGDTQYF. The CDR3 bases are TGTGCCAGCAGCTCCCCGCCCAGGGGAGATACGCAGTATTTT.

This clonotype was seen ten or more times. CDR3 nucleotide sequence: TGTGCCAGCAGTTACGACCCGCGCTATGGCTACACCTTC. Amino acid sequence: CASSYDPRYGYTF. This rearrangement joins TRBV6-5 to TRBJ1-2, with D unclear. The CDR3 runs 13 residues. The V end lost 2 bases, the J end lost 4 bases, and 8 bases lay between the germline ends. Germline V gene lookup returns CDR1 MNHEY and CDR2 SVGAGI.

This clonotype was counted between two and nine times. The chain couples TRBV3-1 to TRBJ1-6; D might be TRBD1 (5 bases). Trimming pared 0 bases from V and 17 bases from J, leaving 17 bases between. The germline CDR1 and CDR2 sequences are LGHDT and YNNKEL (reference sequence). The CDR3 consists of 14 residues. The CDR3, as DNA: TGTGCCAGCAGCCAAGAAGGGACGAAGGCGCAGGTCCACTTT. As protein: CASSQEGTKAQVHF.

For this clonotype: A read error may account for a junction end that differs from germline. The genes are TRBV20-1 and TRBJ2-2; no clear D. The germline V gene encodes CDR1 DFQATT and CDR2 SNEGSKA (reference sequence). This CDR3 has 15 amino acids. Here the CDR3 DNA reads TGCAGTGCGAGAGAGCTGGGAATCAACACCGGGGAGCTGTTTTTT. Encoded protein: CSARELGINTGELFF.

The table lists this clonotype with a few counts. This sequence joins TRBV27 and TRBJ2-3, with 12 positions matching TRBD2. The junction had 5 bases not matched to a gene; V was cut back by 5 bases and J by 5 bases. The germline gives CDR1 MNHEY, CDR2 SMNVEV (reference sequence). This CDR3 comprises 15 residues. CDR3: CASSPLAGGRDTQYF. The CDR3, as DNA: TGTGCCAGCAGTCCACTAGCGGGGGGCCGAGATACGCAGTATTTT.

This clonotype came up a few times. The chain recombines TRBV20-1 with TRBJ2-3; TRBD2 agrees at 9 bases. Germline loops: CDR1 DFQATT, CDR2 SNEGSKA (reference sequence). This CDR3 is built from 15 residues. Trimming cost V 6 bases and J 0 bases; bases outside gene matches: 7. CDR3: CSATRLAASTDTQYF. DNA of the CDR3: TGCAGTGCCACCCGACTAGCGGCAAGCACAGATACGCAGTATTTT.